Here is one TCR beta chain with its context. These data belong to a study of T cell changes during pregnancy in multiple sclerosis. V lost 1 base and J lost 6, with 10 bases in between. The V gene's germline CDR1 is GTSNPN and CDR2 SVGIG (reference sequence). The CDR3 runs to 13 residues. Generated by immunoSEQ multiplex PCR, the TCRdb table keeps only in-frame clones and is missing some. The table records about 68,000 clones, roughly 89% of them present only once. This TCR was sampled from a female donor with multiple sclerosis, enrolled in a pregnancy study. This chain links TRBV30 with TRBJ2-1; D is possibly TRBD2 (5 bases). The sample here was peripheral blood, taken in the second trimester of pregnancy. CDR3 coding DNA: TGTGCCTGGAGTGAGACTATCCTCAATGAGCAGTTCTTC. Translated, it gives CAWSETILNEQFF.